These T cell receptor beta chains were read from a single sample in a study of long-term antiretroviral therapy in people with HIV. Measured with immunoSEQ multiplex PCR; TCRdb has only the in-frame clones, and not every one. The profile shows more than 25,000 clones, 87% of them singletons. Sequencing used unsorted PBMCs, obtained 2 years after starting antiretroviral therapy. Every receptor here comes from a man in his forties or fifties with HIV. CDR3s include the opening cysteine and the closing phenylalanine or tryptophan.

CDR3: CASSSGNTIYF; V: TRBV7-8; J: TRBJ1-3
CDR3: CASSELKRETGELFF; V: TRBV25-1; J: TRBJ2-2
CDR3: CSVARLAGGLGTDTQYF; V: TRBV29-1; J: TRBJ2-3
CDR3: CAITGDNTGELFF; V: TRBV10-3; J: TRBJ2-2
CDR3: CASSLGRTPFYEQYF; V: TRBV5-1; J: TRBJ2-7
CDR3: CASRGGLRGYGYTF; V: TRBV6-5; J: TRBJ1-2
CDR3: CASSTSGGGGETQYF; V: TRBV7-3; J: TRBJ2-5
CDR3: CASSIGASYNEQFF; V: TRBV2; J: TRBJ2-1
CDR3: CASSLISPGSYRELFF; V: TRBV27; J: TRBJ2-2
CDR3: CASSRGSSGNTIYF; V: TRBV6-5; J: TRBJ1-3
CDR3: CASSSAPTGQHNEQFF; V: TRBV5-4; J: TRBJ2-1
CDR3: CASSSRDEQFF; V: TRBV27; J: TRBJ2-1
CDR3: CASSQEVGTEGAEAFF; V: TRBV4-1; J: TRBJ1-1
CDR3: CASSPWTVETQYF; V: TRBV7-2; J: TRBJ2-5
CDR3: CASSVASGQETQYF; V: TRBV9; J: TRBJ2-5
CDR3: CASSEAPGLSLDEQFF; V: TRBV6-1; J: TRBJ2-1
CDR3: CASSWEGSANTGELFF; V: TRBV7-6; J: TRBJ2-2
CDR3: CASSLAQGAGEKLFF; V: TRBV7-9; J: TRBJ1-4
CDR3: CAISARQGKDGYTF; V: TRBV10-3; J: TRBJ1-2
CDR3: CASSELKKQGQQYF; V: TRBV25-1; J: TRBJ2-7
CDR3: CASSPMDRANNGYTF; V: TRBV4-3; J: TRBJ1-2
CDR3: CASSYSGQGWNYGYTF; V: TRBV6-6; J: TRBJ1-2
CDR3: CASSSRSSGTGEQYF; V: TRBV6-5; J: TRBJ2-7
CDR3: CASRAPGQGVDGNTIYF; V: TRBV7-9; J: TRBJ1-3
CDR3: CASSFTGTGGTEAFF; V: TRBV7-2; J: TRBJ1-1
CDR3: CASSVGTDTQYF; V: TRBV10-2; J: TRBJ2-3
CDR3: CASSQEGGTEAFF; V: TRBV4-3; J: TRBJ1-1
CDR3: CASSFSGHPDGYTF; V: TRBV7-9; J: TRBJ1-2
CDR3: CASSSIPGLELIEQFF; V: TRBV11-2; J: TRBJ2-1
CDR3: CASFGQNTDTQYF; V: TRBV11-2; J: TRBJ2-3
CDR3: CASSFQGHGYTF; V: TRBV7-2; J: TRBJ1-2
CDR3: CASSLGGTTNYGYTF; V: TRBV7-2; J: TRBJ1-2
CDR3: CASSFGGDEQYF; V: TRBV27; J: TRBJ2-7
CDR3: CACYPGLQLSWRSYNEQFF; V: TRBV28; J: TRBJ2-1
CDR3: CAWSVGSFTGELFF; V: TRBV30; J: TRBJ2-2
CDR3: CASSLADGTNYGYTF; V: TRBV7-8; J: TRBJ1-2
CDR3: CASSRDRSSYEQYF; V: TRBV5-6; J: TRBJ2-7
CDR3: CATSRAGWLAQETQYF; V: TRBV15; J: TRBJ2-5
CDR3: CASSRGQVPHEQYF; V: TRBV7-8; J: TRBJ2-7
CDR3: CASSFWTGSAVITNEKLFF; V: TRBV7-8; J: TRBJ1-4
CDR3: CASSITTGKLGYTF; V: TRBV6-6; J: TRBJ1-2
CDR3: CASSYSKVSMNTEAFF; V: TRBV6-5; J: TRBJ1-1
CDR3: CASSFGTGGSGSNYNEQFF; V: TRBV5-1; J: TRBJ2-1
CDR3: CSATGLWGYTF; V: TRBV20-1; J: TRBJ1-2
CDR3: CATSRGDRGYEQYF; V: TRBV15; J: TRBJ2-7
CDR3: CASSLDRVLDTQYF; V: TRBV5-4; J: TRBJ2-3
CDR3: CSARGGRAEQFF; V: TRBV29-1; J: TRBJ2-1
CDR3: CASSLRGTNYEQYF; V: TRBV6-1; J: TRBJ2-7
CDR3: CASRGLEAGGTDTQYF; V: TRBV5-6; J: TRBJ2-3
CDR3: CASSQEMSGSFEQYF; V: TRBV4-3; J: TRBJ2-7
CDR3: CASNPGQGSYNEQFF; V: TRBV7-9; J: TRBJ2-1
CDR3: CASSSDRVRTDTQYF; V: TRBV27; J: TRBJ2-3
CDR3: CASSQGTSGSTDTQYF; V: TRBV4-3; J: TRBJ2-3